One and the same sample provided the 18 T cell receptor beta chains below, sequenced in a study of T cell responses to AZD1222 COVID-19 vaccine. Sequencing was performed with immunoSEQ multiplex PCR; in TCRdb, only in-frame clones are kept and a portion is missing. The table lists about 130,000 clones, 70% to 90% of them singletons. The sample in question was peripheral blood, obtained on day 0 of AZD1222 vaccination. These receptor sequences come from an adult in good health.

The chain joins TRBV7-2 to TRBJ2-1; 8 nucleotides match TRBD2. V dropped 5 bases and J dropped 9; count of bases not matched to a gene: 12. CDR1 is SGHTA, CDR2 FQGNSA, per germline. This CDR3 contains 15 residues. CDR3: CASSKGRERGFEQFF. CDR3 nucleotides: TGTGCCAGCAGCAAAGGGCGGGAGCGGGGGTTTGAGCAGTTCTTC.

The J gene is TRBJ2-1, the V gene TRBV14; TRBD2 might be the D (6 bases). The V gene lost 2 bases and the J gene lost 13 bases, with 12 bases spanning the gap. CDR3 size: 12 residues. Germline CDR1 and CDR2: SGHDN and FVKESK. The CDR3 reads CASSQRERNQFF. In DNA form, the CDR3 reads TGTGCCAGCAGCCAACGGGAGAGGAACCAGTTCTTC.

For the CDR3, the DNA is TGTGCCAGCAGCCAAGATATCGCTAACTATGGCTACACCTTC. Its translation is CASSQDIANYGYTF. V gene TRBV3-1 (or the pseudogene TRBV3-2) combines with J gene TRBJ1-2; no firm D call. With 0 bases removed from V and 0 bases from J, the gap between germline ends came to 5 bases. The germline V gene encodes CDR1 LGHDT and CDR2 YNNKEL (reference sequence). This CDR3 spans 14 amino acids.

The chain has TRBV7-3 and TRBJ2-7; 9 nucleotides line up with TRBD1. The CDR3 is 16 residues long. The V gene's germline CDR1 is SGHTA and CDR2 FQGTGA. V was clipped by 0 bases and J by 6 bases; unmatched bases: 9. As DNA, the CDR3 is TGTGCCAGCAGCTTAACGGCGGGACAGGGTGGGGGCGAGCAGTACTTC. Translating gives CASSLTAGQGGGEQYF.

This sequence joins TRBV7-3 and TRBJ2-3; D remains ambiguous. The CDR3 covers 15 residues. The germline gives CDR1 SGHTA, CDR2 FQGTGA. V was trimmed by 0 bases and J by 1 base, leaving 8 bases between them. Here the CDR3 reads CASSLTESGTDTQYF. The CDR3 DNA reads as TGTGCCAGCAGCTTAACCGAATCCGGCACAGATACGCAGTATTTT. The full variable domain, its missing parts supplied by reference TRBV7-3 and TRBJ2-3, is GAGVSQTPSNKVTEKGKYVELRCDPISGHTALYWYRQSLGQGPEFLIYFQGTGAADDSGLPNDRFFAVRPEGSVSTLKIQRTERGDSAVYLCASSLTESGTDTQYFGPGTRLTVL.

The chain carries TRBV29-1 and TRBJ1-5; 8 bases are shared with TRBD1. CDR1 is SQVTM, CDR2 ANQGSEA, per germline. There are 12 residues in the CDR3. V was clipped by 6 bases and J by 6 bases; unmatched bases: 4. The CDR3 coding sequence is TGCAGCGTACTACAGGGGGGTCAGCCCCAGCATTTT. Protein: CSVLQGGQPQHF.

The chain recombines TRBV28 with TRBJ1-2; maybe TRBD1 (6 bases). The CDR3 length is 15 residues. The germline gives CDR1 MDHEN, CDR2 SYDVKM. V lost 5 bases to trimming and J lost 0 bases, with 13 bases between them. The CDR3 DNA sequence: TGTGCCAGCAGTCCACAGGACAGACCTAACTATGGCTACACCTTC. Translating it yields CASSPQDRPNYGYTF.

The CDR3 coding sequence is TGTGCCACCAGTGATGACCAGGGAGCTAGCGGGACGAGAATGGGTCTACGGGAGCAGTTCTTC. Translation gives CATSDDQGASGTRMGLREQFF. V gene TRBV24-1 combines with J gene TRBJ2-1; 9 bases are a match to TRBD2. Germline values: CDR1 KGHDR, CDR2 SFDVKD. CDR3 size: 21 residues. With V trimmed by 3 bases and J by 10 bases, 27 bases remained unmatched.

J is TRBJ2-1 and V is TRBV10-1, with 9 bases fitting TRBD2. V was clipped by 5 bases and J by 9 bases; unmatched bases: 5. This CDR3 has 13 amino acids. CDR1 and CDR2 from the germline V gene are WNHNN and SYGVQD (reference sequence). The CDR3 nucleotides are TGCGCCAGCAGTCCTAGCGGGGATCTTGAGCAGTTCTTC. It specifies CASSPSGDLEQFF.

This rearrangement joins TRBV28 to TRBJ2-5; a weak D match, TRBD2 (6 bases). Trimming removed 1 base at V and 2 bases at J, with 14 bases between. Germline CDR1 MDHEN, CDR2 SYDVKM. The CDR3 has 16 residues. The CDR3 nucleotides are TGTGCCAGCAGTTTATACGGGGGTTCGTCGCAAGAGACCCAGTACTTC. This gives the protein CASSLYGGSSQETQYF.

Here the CDR3 DNA reads TGTGCCAGTACCACTCTCGGACAGAACTATAATTCACCCCTCCACTTT. Translating gives CASTTLGQNYNSPLHF. The chain employs TRBV19 and TRBJ1-6; possibly TRBD1 for D (6 bases). Deletions cut 7 bases from V and 3 bases from J, with 16 bases between. The germline CDR1 and CDR2 sequences are LNHDA and SQIVND (reference sequence). The CDR3 extends over 16 amino acids.

This clone appeared once. This chain uses TRBV6-4 with TRBJ2-5; 8 positions match TRBD2. J was trimmed by 6 bases and V by 7 bases; bases with no gene match: 10. Germline V gene sequence: CDR1 MRHNA, CDR2 SNTAGT. The CDR3 totals 14 residues. CDR3 nucleotides: TGTGCCAGCATAAGACTAGCGTCCCCCAAGACCCAGTACTTC. Its translation is CASIRLASPKTQYF.

This chain connects TRBV4-3 to TRBJ1-4, with D perhaps TRBD1 (6 bases). Trimming removed 3 bases from V and 3 bases from J, with 14 bases in between. The length of the CDR3 is 16 residues. Looked up from germline, CDR1 is LGHNA and CDR2 is YSLEER. CDR3 bases: TGCGCCAGCAGCCAGAGTACAGGGTTCTCTAATGAAAAACTGTTTTTT. Translating it yields CASSQSTGFSNEKLFF.

V usage is TRBV2 and J usage is TRBJ1-2; D is unresolved. This CDR3 has 19 amino acids. Between the trimmed V and J ends, which lost 2 bases and 2 bases, there was a span of 24 bases. The V gene's germline CDR1 is SNHLY and CDR2 FYNNEI. The CDR3 DNA reads TGTGCCAGCAGTGAACGGATACTTTTTGGGGTGGCGGGAAACTATGGCTACACCTTC. Translating it yields CASSERILFGVAGNYGYTF.

This rearrangement joins TRBV10-2 to TRBJ2-2, with 7 bases fitting TRBD1. The V gene end was trimmed by 6 bases and the J gene end by 0 bases; junction bases not matched to a gene: 1. The CDR3 covers 14 residues. Germline CDR1 is WSHSY and CDR2 is SAAADI. CDR3 DNA: TGCGCCAGCAGACAGGGGCCGAACACCGGGGAGCTGTTTTTT. Amino acids: CASRQGPNTGELFF.

This clone was recorded once. The rearrangement joins TRBV19 to TRBJ1-5, with D unclear. From germline, CDR1 is LNHDA and CDR2 SQIVND (reference sequence). This CDR3 is 15 amino acids long. V gave up 5 bases and J gave up 2 bases, with 13 bases separating them. The CDR3 sequence: CASSPRGFGNQPQHF. The CDR3 DNA reads TGTGCCAGTAGTCCCCGCGGGTTCGGCAATCAGCCCCAGCATTTT.

The chain combines TRBV30 with TRBJ2-1, with D possibly TRBD2 on 6 matching bases. This CDR3 spans 16 amino acids. V was pared by 4 bases and J by 2 bases, with 18 bases between. Germline V CDR1 and CDR2: GTSNPN, SVGIG (reference sequence). The DNA for the CDR3 is TGTGCCTGGAATAAAGGAGGCGGGGTCCCCTACAATGAGCAGTTCTTC. Protein sequence: CAWNKGGGVPYNEQFF.

The chain employs TRBV6-5 and TRBJ1-1; D gene unclear. Germline V gene lookup returns CDR1 MNHEY and CDR2 SVGAGI. The CDR3 runs 15 residues. Trimming left V 0 bases short and J 2 bases short, with 10 bases between. This chain's CDR3 is CASSYSNPINTEAFF. In DNA form, the CDR3 reads TGTGCCAGCAGTTACTCGAACCCGATAAACACTGAAGCTTTCTTT.